A single sample gave rise to the 17 T cell receptor beta chains below, sequenced in a study of cytomegalovirus exposure and HLA in healthy donors. The PCR had 60 Vbeta and 13 Jbeta primers. TCRdb keeps only in-frame clones here, not all; method: immunoSEQ multiplex PCR. The sample has 90,000 to 140,000 clones, about 80% seen once. Specimen: PBMCs. These receptors came from a man aged 35-49 years in good health and CMV-seropositive.

V gene TRBV4-3 combines with J gene TRBJ2-3; 7 positions agree with TRBD1. This CDR3 region has 14 residues. CDR1 and CDR2 from the germline V gene are LGHNA and YSLEER. Trimming took 1 base from V and 8 from J; bases not matched to a gene: 6. The CDR3 sequence is CASSQGVQGSTQYF. CDR3 DNA: TGCGCCAGCAGCCAAGGAGTACAGGGGAGTACGCAGTATTTT.

Points on this clone: One end of the junction does not line up with germline, which may come from a read error. The chain is built from TRBV7-7 and TRBJ1-6; a possible D gene is TRBD1 (5 bases). Germline CDR1 SSHAT, CDR2 FNYEAQ (reference sequence). This CDR3 is 13 amino acids long. CDR3 sequence reads: CASSLGENSPLHF. DNA for the CDR3: TGTGCTAGCAGCTTAGGGGAGAATTCACCCCTCCACTTT.

This clone was detected a few times. J is TRBJ2-1 and V is TRBV5-1; 9 bases agree with TRBD2. The CDR3 runs to 16 residues. With V trimmed by 0 bases and J by 6 bases, 7 bases remained unmatched. CDR1 and CDR2 from the germline V gene are SGHRS and YFSETQ. The CDR3 loop is CASSLALAGVTNEQFF. The CDR3 bases are TGCGCCAGCAGCTTGGCCTTAGCGGGAGTAACCAATGAGCAGTTCTTC.

The J gene is TRBJ2-7, the V gene TRBV29-1; D is possibly TRBD1 (7 bases). There are 15 residues in the CDR3. CDR1 is SQVTM and CDR2 is ANQGSEA in the germline V gene. Trimming removed 4 bases from V and 0 bases from J, with 16 bases in between. In DNA, the CDR3 is TGCAGCGTTGTGGGGGGTCGACAGGGCTCCTACGAGCAGTACTTC. Translating it yields CSVVGGRQGSYEQYF.

In its sample, this clone was seen a few times. The gene calls are TRBV28 and TRBJ2-1; 11 bases fit TRBD2. The length of the CDR3 is 15 residues. J gave up 3 bases and V 10 bases, and 8 bases lay outside the gene matches. CDR1 and CDR2 from the germline V gene are MDHEN and SYDVKM. CDR3 in amino acids: CATRLLAGVYNEQFF. The CDR3, as DNA: TGTGCCACCAGGCTACTAGCGGGGGTCTACAATGAGCAGTTCTTC.

This clone has just one count. The chain employs TRBV18 and TRBJ2-7; 9 bases agree with TRBD1. Unmatched junction bases numbered 6, after V lost 4 bases and J lost 5 bases. The germline V gene encodes CDR1 KGHSH and CDR2 LQKENI. The CDR3 is 14 amino acids. For the CDR3, the DNA is TGTGCCAGCTCACGCGAAACAGGGGGCGACGAGCAGTACTTC. Its translation is CASSRETGGDEQYF. The whole variable domain, filled in from reference TRBV18 and TRBJ2-7, reads NAGVMQNPRHLVRRRGQEARLRCSPMKGHSHVYWYRQLPEEGLKFMVYLQKENIIDESGMPKERFSAEFPKEGPSILRIQQVVRGDSAAYFCASSRETGGDEQYFGPGTRLTVT.

The chain combines TRBV28 with TRBJ2-2; TRBD2 matches 9 bases. The CDR3 extends over 20 amino acids. CDR1 and CDR2 from the germline V gene are MDHEN and SYDVKM. J gave up 3 bases and V 8 bases, and 22 bases lay outside the gene matches. CDR3 nucleotide sequence: TGTGCCAGCGAAGTCCAATTCCCTCGTAGCGGGGGCTCTTACACCGGGGAGCTGTTTTTT. Translated: CASEVQFPRSGGSYTGELFF. The whole variable domain, remainder taken from reference TRBV28 and TRBJ2-2, is DVKVTQSSRYLVKRTGEKVFLECVQDMDHENMFWYRQDPGLGLRLIYFSYDVKMKEKGDIPEGYSVSREKKERFSLILESASTNQTSMYLCASEVQFPRSGGSYTGELFFGEGSRLTVL.

The table lists this clone with a count of one. V usage is TRBV4-2 and J usage is TRBJ1-4; 8 nucleotides match TRBD1. Germline-derived CDR1 and CDR2 are LGHNA and YNFKEQ. V shed 0 bases, J shed 6 bases, and the junction held 12 bases outside the gene matches. This CDR3 comprises 18 residues. The CDR3 DNA reads TGTGCCAGCAGCCAAGATGGGCAGGGGGCGCGGAGTGATGAAAAACTGTTTTTT. Translating it yields CASSQDGQGARSDEKLFF.

The genes are TRBV7-9 and TRBJ2-3; tentatively, D is TRBD1 (6 bases). Trimming left V 5 bases short and J 6 bases short, with 12 bases between. From germline, CDR1 is SEHNR and CDR2 FQNEAQ (reference sequence). The CDR3 covers 13 residues. CDR3 sequence: CASSTSGADTQYF. The CDR3 DNA is TGTGCCAGCAGCACCTCAGGGGCGGATACGCAGTATTTT.

This clone was seen once. This chain uses TRBV19 with TRBJ1-3; D perhaps matches TRBD1 (5 bases). Trimming stripped 7 bases from V and 0 bases from J, with 10 bases between. The V gene's germline CDR1 is LNHDA and CDR2 SQIVND (reference sequence). The CDR3 extends over 14 amino acids. The DNA of the CDR3 is TGTGCCAGTACGACAGCGCGCTCTGGAAACACCATATATTTT. It specifies CASTTARSGNTIYF.

This sequence joins TRBV5-4 and TRBJ2-5; 14 bases are shared with TRBD2. Trimming cost V 1 base and J 1 base; bases outside gene matches: 6. Germline CDR1 SGHNT, CDR2 YYREEE (reference sequence). This CDR3 region has 18 residues. CDR3 in amino acids: CASSLFGGLAGGQETQYF. The CDR3 coding sequence is TGTGCCAGCAGCTTGTTTGGAGGACTAGCGGGGGGCCAAGAGACCCAGTACTTC.

This rearrangement joins TRBV28 to TRBJ1-5; no clear D gene. Looked up from germline, CDR1 is MDHEN and CDR2 is SYDVKM. The germline V and J ends were trimmed by 8 bases and 0 bases, with 14 bases remaining between them. CDR3 size: 15 residues. CDR3 nucleotide sequence: TGTGCCAGCCGGGGTGGGGATTATAGCAATCAGCCCCAGCATTTT. This translates into CASRGGDYSNQPQHF.

This clone occurred once. The chain joins TRBV7-8 to TRBJ2-7, with a weak D call TRBD1 (5 bases). Germline V gene lookup returns CDR1 SGHVS and CDR2 FQNEAQ. V was shortened by 1 base and J by 3 bases, with 25 bases between the two germline ends. The CDR3 has 19 residues. The CDR3 loop reads CASSLDGFRMRQGYYEQYF. CDR3 nucleotide sequence: TGTGCCAGCAGCTTAGACGGTTTTCGGATGAGGCAGGGATACTACGAGCAGTACTTC. Complete variable domain (other parts from reference TRBV7-8 and TRBJ2-7): GAGVSQSPRYKVAKRGQDVALRCDPISGHVSLFWYQQALGQGPEFLTYFQNEAQLDKSGLPSDRFFAERPEGSVSTLKIQRTQQEDSAVYLCASSLDGFRMRQGYYEQYFGPGTRLTVT.

This clone was observed a handful of times. The chain links TRBV2 to TRBJ2-1; TRBD2 is a possible D gene (5 bases). This CDR3 contains 14 residues. Trimming took 5 bases from V and 3 from J, leaving 11 bases between them. Germline CDR1 reads SNHLY; CDR2 reads FYNNEI. Here the CDR3 reads CASSSGRVYNEQFF. The CDR3 DNA is TGTGCCAGCAGTTCGGGGAGAGTCTACAATGAGCAGTTCTTC.

The CDR3 protein is CAWTPGTPTGELFF. The CDR3 DNA reads TGTGCCTGGACCCCCGGGACACCGACCGGGGAGCTGTTTTTT. The chain carries TRBV30 and TRBJ2-2; tentatively, D is TRBD1 (6 bases). V dropped 4 bases and J dropped 5 bases, with 14 bases sitting between them. Germline V gives CDR1 GTSNPN, CDR2 SVGIG (reference sequence). CDR3 length: 14 residues.

The rearrangement joins TRBV29-1 to TRBJ2-1; no definite D call. CDR3 length: 13 amino acids. Trimming removed 6 bases at V and 0 bases at J, with 9 bases between. From germline, CDR1 is SQVTM and CDR2 ANQGSEA. CDR3 region: CSVCESSYNEQFF. The CDR3 nucleotides read TGCAGCGTATGCGAGAGCTCCTACAATGAGCAGTTCTTC.

This rearrangement joins TRBV7-9 to TRBJ2-1; 11 bases are a match to TRBD1. The CDR3 sequence is 15 residues long. V was pared by 3 bases and J by 6 bases, with 4 bases of the junction left unmatched. Germline V gene sequence: CDR1 SEHNR, CDR2 FQNEAQ (reference sequence). Here the CDR3 reads CASSFGQGAFNEQFF. DNA of the CDR3: TGTGCCAGCAGCTTTGGACAGGGGGCATTCAATGAGCAGTTCTTC.